The sequence of this TCR beta chain was determined in a study of T cells after yellow fever vaccination. On this clonotype: Its target is not known.

Study results and limitations: Most clones from primary vaccination resurfaced after the booster (about 95% CD4, around 89% CD8).

Germline lookup yields CDR1 MNHNS and CDR2 SASEGT. This CDR3 has 14 amino acids. Trimming cost V 5 bases and J 0 bases, with 8 bases left between them. A universal primer site and UMIs were added as TCR cDNA was made by 5'RACE template switching. TCRdb re-called the 5' RACE reads through MiXCR, storing one row per CDR3 protein. The sample gives approximately 600,000 distinct CDR3 sequences, roughly an eighth of which show up once; 15% is in the top ten. V usage is TRBV6-1 and J usage is TRBJ2-4, with no clear D. The receptor was isolated from a man aged 30-40 years who received the YFV17D yellow fever vaccine. Sequences were derived from PBMCs, sampled on the day of the yellow fever booster vaccination. CDR3 in DNA: TGTGCCAGCAGTCCAACATTAGCCAAAAACATTCAGTACTTC. Its protein is CASSPTLAKNIQYF.